One sample yielded the 28 T cell receptor beta chains listed below, sequenced in a study of beta chain features in type 1 diabetes. General study findings and limits: For Type 1 diabetes patients, all four CD4+ subsets carried TCRB CDR3s that were moderately but significantly shorter.

The entirety of the isolated RNA underwent reverse transcription, so expressed TCRB transcripts were sequenced. TCRdb's table, derived via immunoSEQ multiplex PCR, lists solely in-frame clones and lacks some. Of around 340,000 clones listed, about a tenth are singletons. No antigens are known for them. The sequencing sample was made of central memory CD4+ T cells from blood. The receptor set was obtained from a man younger than 40 with type 1 diabetes.

This clone was detected only a few times. The sample contains more than one DNA sequence encoding this CDR3. V usage is TRBV7-2 and J usage is TRBJ2-3, with TRBD1 matching 8 bases. CDR1 SGHTA and CDR2 FQGNSA come from the germline V gene. The CDR3 spans 13 residues. The ends lost 5 bases at V and 6 bases at J; junction bases unmatched: 4. The CDR3 DNA reads TGTGCCAGCAGCCCCAACAGGGGGGATACGCAGTATTTT. Its protein product is CASSPNRGDTQYF. The complete variable domain, with remaining parts taken from reference TRBV7-2 and TRBJ2-3, reads GAGVSQSPSNKVTEKGKDVELRCDPISGHTALYWYRQSLGQGLEFLIYFQGNSAPDKSGLPSDRFSAERTGGSVSTLTIQRTQQEDSAVYLCASSPNRGDTQYFGPGTRLTVL.

The chain combines TRBV30 with TRBJ1-2; D gene ambiguous. The CDR3 sequence is 12 residues long. From germline, CDR1 is GTSNPN and CDR2 SVGIG (reference sequence). V lost 2 bases and J lost 8, with 12 bases in between. CDR3 nucleotides: TGTGCCTGGAGTCCCCGGGAGGGCGGCTACACCTTC. Its translation: CAWSPREGGYTF. Filled out from reference TRBV30 and TRBJ1-2, the complete variable domain reads SQTIHQWPATLVQPVGSPLSLECTVEGTSNPNLYWYRQAAGRGLQLLFYSVGIGQISSEVPQNLSASRPQDRQFILSSKKLLLSDSGFYLCAWSPREGGYTFGSGTRLTVV.

This clone has a handful of counts. Other DNA sequences of this sample code for an identical CDR3. The V call is TRBV20-1, the J call TRBJ1-1; unclear D gene. Germline CDR1 and CDR2: DFQATT and SNEGSKA (reference sequence). The ends were cut back, 3 bases at V and 3 bases at J, with 5 bases in the middle. This CDR3 has 11 amino acids. The CDR3 DNA is TGCAGTGCTAGCCGGGACACTGAAGCTTTCTTT. Amino acids: CSASRDTEAFF.

The CDR3 region is CASSQDNRLNEQFF. The CDR3 DNA is TGCGCCAGCAGCCAAGATAACAGACTCAATGAGCAGTTCTTC. This chain connects TRBV4-1 to TRBJ2-1; D remains unclear. V lost 0 bases to trimming and J lost 6 bases, with 9 bases between them. The germline V gene encodes CDR1 MGHRA and CDR2 YSYEKL. The CDR3 runs 14 residues.

The chain couples TRBV7-9 to TRBJ2-3; D gene unclear. Deletions cut 1 base from V and 0 bases from J, with 5 bases between. CDR1 and CDR2 from the germline V gene are SEHNR and FQNEAQ (reference sequence). The CDR3 extends over 14 amino acids. In DNA, the CDR3 is TGTGCCAGCAGCTTAGAGGCCAGCACAGATACGCAGTATTTT. It yields the protein CASSLEASTDTQYF.

In regard to this clone: A much larger clone lies a single base off, so this may be a read error. The V call is TRBV9, the J call TRBJ2-5; 8 bases match TRBD1. The length of the CDR3 is 13 residues. The V gene's germline CDR1 is SGDLS and CDR2 YYNGEE. J was trimmed by 3 bases and V by 3 bases; bases with no gene match: 1. DNA of the CDR3: TGTGCCAGCAGCGAGACAGGGGAAGAGACCCAGTACTTC. It is translated as CASSETGEETQYF.

The genes are TRBV5-4 and TRBJ2-2; D gene uncertain. The CDR3 extends over 13 amino acids. Germline V gene data show CDR1 as SGHNT and CDR2 as YYREEE (reference sequence). The germline V and J ends were trimmed by 1 base and 6 bases, with 7 bases remaining between them. CDR3 DNA sequence: TGTGCCAGCAGCTTGATTTTCGCCGGGGAGCTGTTTTTT. Amino acids: CASSLIFAGELFF.

The chain links TRBV11-2 to TRBJ2-7; 7 bases map to TRBD1. V was clipped by 5 bases and J by 3 bases; unmatched bases: 1. CDR3 size: 12 residues. The germline CDR1 and CDR2 sequences are SGHAT and FQNNGV. This CDR3 reads CASSRDSYEQYF. CDR3 DNA sequence: TGTGCCAGCAGCAGGGACAGCTACGAGCAGTACTTC.

There are many counts of this clone. This chain connects TRBV19 to TRBJ1-1; a weak D match, TRBD1 (6 bases). Germline V CDR1 and CDR2: LNHDA, SQIVND (reference sequence). The CDR3 is 14 amino acids. The germline V and J ends were trimmed by 3 bases and 11 bases, with 19 bases remaining between them. The CDR3 DNA reads as TGTGCCAGTAGTATTCTCCGGGACACCGGCGCGGCTTTCTTT. Residues: CASSILRDTGAAFF. Based on the CDR3 plus reference TRBV19 and TRBJ1-1, the full variable domain is DGGITQSPKYLFRKEGQNVTLSCEQNLNHDAMYWYRQDPGQGLRLIYYSQIVNDFQKGDIAEGYSVSREKKESFPLTVTSAQKNPTAFYLCASSILRDTGAAFFGQGTRLTVV.

This clone was observed a handful of times. The rearrangement joins TRBV7-9 to TRBJ2-7; D not resolved. This CDR3 is 15 amino acids long. Per the germline V gene, CDR1 is SEHNR and CDR2 is FQNEAQ (reference sequence). Trimming removed 5 bases from V and 5 bases from J, with 19 bases in between. CDR3 in DNA: TGTGCCAGCAGCGTGGGGAAAGTTCCTACCAACGAGCAGTACTTC. It encodes CASSVGKVPTNEQYF.

This clone showed up many times. The chain uses TRBV7-2 and TRBJ2-7, with D maybe TRBD1 (6 bases). Trimming removed 2 bases at V and 4 bases at J, with 12 bases between. The CDR3 has 14 residues. CDR1 is SGHTA, CDR2 FQGNSA, per germline. The CDR3, as DNA: TGTGCCAGCAGCTTAACTTTCACAGGGTACGAGCAGTACTTC. Protein sequence: CASSLTFTGYEQYF.

This clone was observed a handful of times. V gene TRBV4-1 combines with J gene TRBJ1-5; no clear D gene. Trimming removed 0 bases from V and 12 bases from J, with 15 bases in between. This CDR3 has 14 residues. The germline CDR1 and CDR2 sequences are MGHRA and YSYEKL. CDR3 in amino acids: CASSQDHADSVQHF. For the CDR3, the DNA is TGCGCCAGCAGCCAAGATCATGCAGACTCGGTCCAGCATTTT.

For this clone: Mismatch with germline at one junction end may stem from a read error. This sequence joins TRBV10-2 and TRBJ2-4, with TRBD1 matching over 8 bases. In germline, CDR1 is WSHSY, CDR2 SAAADI. CDR3 length equals 15 residues. CDR3 coding DNA: TGCGCCATCAGTGACAGGGGAACGGCCAAAAACATTCAGTACTTC. This codes for CAISDRGTAKNIQYF.

V gene TRBV7-9 combines with J gene TRBJ1-2, with D uncertain. With 6 bases removed from V and 3 bases from J, the gap between germline ends came to 11 bases. Germline CDR1 SEHNR, CDR2 FQNEAQ (reference sequence). The CDR3 consists of 13 residues. DNA of the CDR3: TGTGCCAGCAGTTCCCCAGTAGACTATGGCTACACCTTC. This sequence encodes CASSSPVDYGYTF.

This clone was counted between two and nine times. CDR3: CASSQGQRGDLQETQYF. For the CDR3, the DNA is TGTGCCAGCAGCCAAGGTCAGCGGGGGGACCTGCAAGAGACCCAGTACTTC. The chain joins TRBV4-2 to TRBJ2-5; 9 bases are shared with TRBD2. V was pared by 1 base and J by 2 bases, with 8 bases of the junction left unmatched. The germline CDR1 and CDR2 sequences are LGHNA and YNFKEQ. There are 17 residues in the CDR3.

This clone came up a few times. The rearrangement joins TRBV7-2 to TRBJ1-1; D unclear. The CDR3 has 13 amino acids. Per germline, CDR1 SGHTA and CDR2 FQGNSA. V was trimmed by 6 bases and J by 1 base, leaving 9 bases between them. The CDR3 spells CASRVTQNTEAFF. The CDR3 region has the DNA TGTGCCAGCAGAGTAACTCAGAACACTGAAGCTTTCTTT.

This clone has a handful of counts. The chain recombines TRBV11-3 with TRBJ2-1, with D possibly TRBD2 on 7 matching bases. Germline values: CDR1 SGHNT, CDR2 YENEEA. The V and J ends lost 3 bases and 5 bases respectively, with 14 bases between them. The CDR3 length is 15 residues. The CDR3 spells CASSLARGRHNEQFF. The CDR3, as DNA: TGTGCCAGCAGCTTGGCGCGGGGGCGACACAATGAGCAGTTCTTC.

The J gene is TRBJ1-1, the V gene TRBV7-9; D is unresolved. With 1 base removed from V and 0 bases from J, the gap between germline ends came to 3 bases. Germline V CDR1 and CDR2: SEHNR, FQNEAQ (reference sequence). This CDR3 is built from 13 residues. The CDR3 loop reads CASSLVMNTEAFF. In nucleotides, the CDR3 is TGTGCCAGCAGCTTAGTTATGAACACTGAAGCTTTCTTT.

This clone has just a few counts. CDR3 sequence (DNA): TGTGCCAGCAGCTACGACAGGGTATCACCCCTCCACTTT. This encodes CASSYDRVSPLHF. The genes are TRBV7-9 and TRBJ1-6, with 7 bases matching TRBD1. J lost 10 bases, V lost 4 bases, and 4 bases had no gene match. There are 13 residues in the CDR3. Germline loops: CDR1 SEHNR, CDR2 FQNEAQ (reference sequence).

In nucleotides, the CDR3 is TGTGCCAGCAGCTTTTCCGGGACAGAGGAAGCTTTCTTT. Protein product: CASSFSGTEEAFF. The V gene is TRBV11-2, the J gene TRBJ1-1; 7 nucleotides match TRBD1. The germline V gene encodes CDR1 SGHAT and CDR2 FQNNGV. Germline trimming cut 3 bases from V and 8 bases from J; bases unmatched to any gene: 6. The CDR3 is made up of 13 amino acids.

The chain has TRBV7-2 and TRBJ1-1; TRBD1 is a possible D gene (6 bases). Looked up from germline, CDR1 is SGHTA and CDR2 is FQGNSA. The length of the CDR3 is 15 residues. Trimming took 5 bases from V and 2 from J, leaving 15 bases between them. CDR3 nucleotides: TGTGCCAGCAGCCCTTCCTGGACAGCTAACACTGAAGCTTTCTTT. It specifies CASSPSWTANTEAFF.

This clone was counted many times. This CDR3 is CAGASSYSGELFF. The CDR3, as DNA: TGTGCGGGAGCTAGCTCATATTCCGGGGAGCTGTTTTTT. The V call is TRBV6-1, the J call TRBJ2-2, with a weak D call TRBD2 (5 bases). There are 13 residues in the CDR3. Germline V CDR1 and CDR2: MNHNS, SASEGT.

The chain uses TRBV28 and TRBJ1-4, with TRBD1 matching over 7 bases. This CDR3 spans 15 amino acids. The ends lost 6 bases at V and 2 bases at J; junction bases unmatched: 6. Germline lookup yields CDR1 MDHEN and CDR2 SYDVKM. CDR3 DNA: TGTGCCAGCAGGGATGGACAGGTCACTAATGAAAAACTGTTTTTT. Protein sequence: CASRDGQVTNEKLFF.

This clone was observed many times. V gene TRBV28 combines with J gene TRBJ2-2; D tentatively reads TRBD1 or TRBD2 (5 bases each). The V gene's germline CDR1 is MDHEN and CDR2 SYDVKM. The CDR3 loop spans 15 amino acids. The germline V and J ends were trimmed by 4 bases and 0 bases, with 9 bases remaining between them. CDR3 sequence reads: CASSWDGANTGELFF. The CDR3 DNA sequence: TGTGCCAGCAGTTGGGACGGAGCGAACACCGGGGAGCTGTTTTTT.

This chain connects TRBV10-3 to TRBJ1-2, with TRBD1 matching 8 bases. This CDR3 is built from 14 residues. V trimming: 7 bases; J trimming: 3 bases; junction bases outside the gene matches: 7. Looked up from germline, CDR1 is ENHRY and CDR2 is SYGVKD. CDR3 sequence: CAITRTGRDYGYTF. CDR3 coding DNA: TGTGCCATCACTAGGACAGGGAGGGACTATGGCTACACCTTC.

This clone was recorded at least ten times. The chain links TRBV13 to TRBJ2-1, with TRBD1 as a possible D gene (6 bases). Trimming pared 0 bases from V and 4 bases from J, leaving 7 bases between. CDR1 and CDR2 (germline): PRHDT, FYEKMQ (reference sequence). CDR3 size: 14 residues. The CDR3 region is CASSLGTGYNEQFF. In DNA, the CDR3 is TGTGCCAGCAGCTTAGGGACAGGTTACAATGAGCAGTTCTTC.

This clone was seen a handful of times. J is TRBJ1-1 and V is TRBV5-1, with TRBD1 matching 10 bases. Germline V gene data show CDR1 as SGHRS and CDR2 as YFSETQ. The CDR3 contains 13 residues. Germline trimming cut 2 bases from V and 12 bases from J; bases unmatched to any gene: 7. The CDR3: CASSFAGTGETFF. The CDR3 bases are TGCGCCAGCAGCTTTGCCGGGACAGGGGAGACTTTCTTT.

The V and J genes are TRBV6-5 and TRBJ2-3, with 8 bases aligning to TRBD1. V was clipped by 6 bases and J by 10 bases; unmatched bases: 9. CDR3 length equals 13 residues. Germline V gene sequence: CDR1 MNHEY, CDR2 SVGAGI. The CDR3 sequence: CASRPTGDSSQYF. CDR3 bases: TGTGCCAGCAGGCCGACAGGGGATAGTTCGCAGTATTTT.